This TCR beta chain appears in the sequencing data of a study of CD8 T cells in Susac syndrome (dated by TCRdb to the late 2010s). In the study overall: The study used repertoire sequencing to test whether antigen drove CD8+ T cell activation and differentiation in Susac syndrome. The paper's findings and limits, for the study overall: The TCR sequencing and HLA analysis was acknowledged to have included a relatively small number of individuals.

Turning to this clonotype: What antigen it recognizes has not been identified. No base quality values were provided; no much bigger clone lies one nucleotide off.

Peripheral blood CD8+ and CD4+ T cells from healthy donors, Susac syndrome patients and multiple sclerosis patients were profiled using high-throughput TCR beta sequencing. Healthy donors were included as age- and sex-matched controls. Bulk CD8+ and CD4+ T cells were purified magnetically by negative isolation, whereas CD8+ TEMRA cells were enriched by FACS. Blood was collected in EDTA tubes and processed within 24 hours, with PBMCs isolated through density gradient centrifugation. PBMCs intended for TCR sequencing were frozen in liquid nitrogen and were later thawed in a 37 degrees C water bath. The sorted or isolated CD4+, CD8+ and CD8+ TEMRA cells reached a purity of at least 90%. RNA was extracted using the RNeasy kit, and about 0.5 to 1 microgram was reverse transcribed with random hexamers. TCR beta CDR3 regions were amplified with the immunoSEQ multiplex PCR assay covering 54 Vbeta and 13 Jbeta segments. PCR amplification bias was corrected by using a synthetic template baseline for primer optimization and computational correction. Processing in the source paper ran as follows. Reads were assigned to V, D and J genes according to IMGT and analyzed in immunoSEQ Analyzer, with only productive sequences retained. To calculate clonality, Shannon entropy was normalized by log2 of the number of productive unique sequences and then subtracted from one. Public and private clones were assessed among the 100 most prevalent clones of each patient and control. A clone was defined as Susac-specific if it was absent from the healthy and MS cohorts, from over 1,000 published viral clones and from other ImmuneACCESS disease sequences. TCRdb itself trimmed the public reads at Q25 with fastp, ran MiXCR and retained productive beta chains. Entries that share a CDR3 protein sequence are merged under the most common genes and DNA. The V and J calls, along with clone size, are taken from TCRdb and not from the paper's own processing. For this sample the table gives around 190,000 distinct CDR3 sequences, of which roughly 94% were detected only once. Approximately 0.1% of the sample lies in the top ten.

Taken from the germline V gene (reference sequence), the CDR1 and CDR2 loops are LGHDT and YNNKEL. The cysteine opens and the phenylalanine closes a CDR3 of 14 amino acids. CDR3 DNA only is kept here, 42 bases in frame from base 1. V and J lose 2 bases and 5 bases, and a span of 12 bases separates them. Material: CD4+ T cells from PBMCs. The chain joins TRBV3-1 to TRBJ2-5; TRBD2 is perhaps the D gene, given 5 matching bases. This sequence was found in a human donor in good health. The DNA sequence reads TGTGCCAGCAGCCAACCCCCGGGGTCGGAGACCCAGTACTTC. It translates as CASSQPPGSETQYF.